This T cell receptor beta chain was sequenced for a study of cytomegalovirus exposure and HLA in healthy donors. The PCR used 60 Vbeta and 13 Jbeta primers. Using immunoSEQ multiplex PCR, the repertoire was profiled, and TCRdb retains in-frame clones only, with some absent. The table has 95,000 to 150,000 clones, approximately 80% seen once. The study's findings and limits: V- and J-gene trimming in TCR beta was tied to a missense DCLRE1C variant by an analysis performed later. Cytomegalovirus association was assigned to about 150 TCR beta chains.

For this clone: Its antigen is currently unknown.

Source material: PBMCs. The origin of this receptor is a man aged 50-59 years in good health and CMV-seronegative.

In DNA form, the CDR3 reads TGTGCCAGCAGTTACTCCGGTACGGAGACCCAGTACTTC. This translates into CASSYSGTETQYF. V is TRBV6-5 and J is TRBJ2-5; D is unclear. The CDR3 spans 13 residues. Germline V gives CDR1 MNHEY, CDR2 SVGAGI. The ends were cut back, 0 bases at V and 5 bases at J, with 7 bases in the middle.